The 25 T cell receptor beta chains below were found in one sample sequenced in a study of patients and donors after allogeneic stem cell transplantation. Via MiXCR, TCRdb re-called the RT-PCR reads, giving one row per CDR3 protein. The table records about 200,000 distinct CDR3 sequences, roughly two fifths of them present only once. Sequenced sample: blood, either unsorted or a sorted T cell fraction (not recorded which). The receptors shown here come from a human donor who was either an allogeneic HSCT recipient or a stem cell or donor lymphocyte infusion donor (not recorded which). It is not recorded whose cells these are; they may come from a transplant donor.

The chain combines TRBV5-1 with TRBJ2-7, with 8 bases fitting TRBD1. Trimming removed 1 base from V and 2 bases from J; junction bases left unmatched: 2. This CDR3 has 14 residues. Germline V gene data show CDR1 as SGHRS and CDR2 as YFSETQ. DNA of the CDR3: TGCGCCAGCAGCTTGCTGACAGGGGCCTACGAGCAGTACTTC. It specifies CASSLLTGAYEQYF.

The DNA for the CDR3 is TGTGCCACCAGTGACCCTGGGACCGGGGAGCTGTTTTTT. Translating gives CATSDPGTGELFF. The V gene is TRBV24-1, the J gene TRBJ2-2; no firm D call. Germline V gives CDR1 KGHDR, CDR2 SFDVKD. The CDR3 spans 13 residues. Trimming shortened V by 4 bases and J by 5 bases, and 7 bases separated the two germline ends.

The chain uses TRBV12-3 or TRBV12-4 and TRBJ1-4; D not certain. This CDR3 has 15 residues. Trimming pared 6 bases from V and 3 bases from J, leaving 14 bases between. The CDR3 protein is CASSPVRQANEKLFF. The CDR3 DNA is TGTGCCAGCAGCCCAGTGAGGCAAGCTAATGAAAAACTGTTTTTT.

CDR3 sequence reads: CASSWKGWGSPSNTEAFF. DNA of the CDR3: TGCGCCAGCAGCTGGAAAGGTTGGGGAAGCCCCTCGAACACTGAAGCTTTCTTT. This chain joins TRBV5-1 and TRBJ1-1; D gene uncertain. Between the trimmed V and J ends, which lost 3 bases and 1 base, there was a span of 22 bases. Germline CDR1 is SGHRS and CDR2 is YFSETQ. This CDR3 is 18 amino acids long.

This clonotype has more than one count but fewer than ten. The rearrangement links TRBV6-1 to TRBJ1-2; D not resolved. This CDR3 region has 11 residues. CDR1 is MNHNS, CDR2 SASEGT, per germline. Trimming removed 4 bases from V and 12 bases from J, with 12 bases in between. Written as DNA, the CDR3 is TGTGCCAGCAGTGGAGAGGGAAGGCACACCTTC. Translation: CASSGEGRHTF.

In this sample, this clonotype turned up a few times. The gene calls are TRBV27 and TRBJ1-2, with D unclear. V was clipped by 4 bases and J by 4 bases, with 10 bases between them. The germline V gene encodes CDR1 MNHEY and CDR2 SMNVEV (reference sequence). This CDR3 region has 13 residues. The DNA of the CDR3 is TGTGCCAGCAGTTCAAGTTGGATCTATGGCTACACCTTC. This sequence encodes CASSSSWIYGYTF.

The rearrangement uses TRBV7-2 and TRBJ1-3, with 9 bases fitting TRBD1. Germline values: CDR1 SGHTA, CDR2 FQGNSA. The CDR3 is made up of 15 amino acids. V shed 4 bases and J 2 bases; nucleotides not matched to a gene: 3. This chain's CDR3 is CASSSTGGTGNTIYF. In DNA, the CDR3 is TGTGCCAGCAGCTCGACAGGGGGAACTGGAAACACCATATATTTT. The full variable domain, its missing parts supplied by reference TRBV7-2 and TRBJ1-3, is GAGVSQSPSNKVTEKGKDVELRCDPISGHTALYWYRQSLGQGLEFLIYFQGNSAPDKSGLPSDRFSAERTGGSVSTLTIQRTQQEDSAVYLCASSSTGGTGNTIYFGEGSWLTVV.

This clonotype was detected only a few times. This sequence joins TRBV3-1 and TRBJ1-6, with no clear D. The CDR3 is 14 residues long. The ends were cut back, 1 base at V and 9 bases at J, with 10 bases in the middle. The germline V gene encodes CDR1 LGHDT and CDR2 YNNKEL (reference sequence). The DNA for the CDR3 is TGTGCCAGCAGCCAAGTGCCGCGTTTTTCACCCCTCCACTTT. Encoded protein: CASSQVPRFSPLHF.

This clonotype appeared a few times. DNA for the CDR3: TGTGCCAGCAGTTACCGGGCAGGGACCTATGGCTACACCTTC. Translated: CASSYRAGTYGYTF. The chain combines TRBV6-5 with TRBJ1-2, with D possibly TRBD1 on 5 matching bases. The V end lost 2 bases, the J end lost 4 bases, and 11 bases lay between the germline ends. Germline V gene sequence: CDR1 MNHEY, CDR2 SVGAGI. This CDR3 contains 14 residues.

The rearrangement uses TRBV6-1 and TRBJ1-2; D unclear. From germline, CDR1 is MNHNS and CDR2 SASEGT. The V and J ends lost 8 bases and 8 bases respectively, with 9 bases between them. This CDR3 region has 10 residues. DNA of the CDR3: TGTGCCAGCCACAAAAGGGGCTACACCTTC. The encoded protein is CASHKRGYTF.

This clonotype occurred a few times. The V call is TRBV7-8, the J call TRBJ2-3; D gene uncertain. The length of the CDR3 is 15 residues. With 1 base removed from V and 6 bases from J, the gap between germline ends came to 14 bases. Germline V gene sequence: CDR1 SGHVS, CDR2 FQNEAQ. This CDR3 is CASSLDVPSPDTQYF. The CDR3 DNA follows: TGTGCCAGCAGCTTAGACGTTCCTTCCCCTGATACGCAGTATTTT. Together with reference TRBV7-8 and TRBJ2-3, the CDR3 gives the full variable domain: GAGVSQSPRYKVAKRGQDVALRCDPISGHVSLFWYQQALGQGPEFLTYFQNEAQLDKSGLPSDRFFAERPEGSVSTLKIQRTQQEDSAVYLCASSLDVPSPDTQYFGPGTRLTVL.

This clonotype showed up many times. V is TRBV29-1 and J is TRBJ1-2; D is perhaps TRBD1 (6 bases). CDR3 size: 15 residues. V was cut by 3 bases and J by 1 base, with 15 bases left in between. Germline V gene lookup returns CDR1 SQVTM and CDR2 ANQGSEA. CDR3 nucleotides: TGCAGCGTTGATACCAGGGGTGTCGGTAACTATGGCTACACCTTC. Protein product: CSVDTRGVGNYGYTF. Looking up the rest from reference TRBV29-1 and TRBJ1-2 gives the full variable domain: SAVISQKPSRDICQRGTSLTIQCQVDSQVTMMFWYRQQPGQSLTLIATANQGSEATYESGFVIDKFPISRPNLTFSTLTVSNMSPEDSSIYLCSVDTRGVGNYGYTFGSGTRLTVV.

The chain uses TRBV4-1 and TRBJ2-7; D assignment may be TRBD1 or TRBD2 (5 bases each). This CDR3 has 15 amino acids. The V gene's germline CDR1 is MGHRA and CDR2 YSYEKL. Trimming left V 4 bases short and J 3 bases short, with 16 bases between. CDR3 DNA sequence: TGCGCCAGCAGCCCCTCTGGGACGGGACGCTACGAGCAGTACTTC. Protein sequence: CASSPSGTGRYEQYF.

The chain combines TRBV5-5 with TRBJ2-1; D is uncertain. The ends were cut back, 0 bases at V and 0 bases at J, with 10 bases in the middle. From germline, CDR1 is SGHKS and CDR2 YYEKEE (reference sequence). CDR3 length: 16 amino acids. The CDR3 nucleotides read TGTGCCAGCAGCTTGGACTACCCTAACTCCTACAATGAGCAGTTCTTC. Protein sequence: CASSLDYPNSYNEQFF. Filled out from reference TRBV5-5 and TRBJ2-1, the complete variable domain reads DAGVTQSPTHLIKTRGQQVTLRCSPISGHKSVSWYQQVLGQGPQFIFQYYEKEERGRGNFPDRFSARQFPNYSSELNVNALLLGDSALYLCASSLDYPNSYNEQFFGPGTRLTVL.

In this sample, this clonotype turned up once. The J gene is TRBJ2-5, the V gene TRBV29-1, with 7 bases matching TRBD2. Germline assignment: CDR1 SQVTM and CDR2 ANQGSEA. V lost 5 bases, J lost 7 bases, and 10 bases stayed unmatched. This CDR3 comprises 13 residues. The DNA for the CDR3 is TGCAGCGTTCGCGGGACTATTACCCGGACCCAGTACTTC. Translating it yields CSVRGTITRTQYF.

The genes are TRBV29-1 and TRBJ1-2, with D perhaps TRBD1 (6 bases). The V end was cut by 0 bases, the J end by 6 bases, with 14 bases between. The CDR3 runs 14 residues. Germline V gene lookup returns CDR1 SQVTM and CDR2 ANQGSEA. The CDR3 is CSVEEVRDTNGYTF. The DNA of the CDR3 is TGCAGCGTTGAAGAGGTCCGGGACACCAATGGCTACACCTTC.

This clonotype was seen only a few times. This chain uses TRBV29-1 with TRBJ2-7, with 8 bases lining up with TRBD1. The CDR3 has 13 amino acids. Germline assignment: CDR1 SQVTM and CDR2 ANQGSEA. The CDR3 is CSGGQGKGYEQYF. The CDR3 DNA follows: TGCAGTGGAGGACAGGGTAAAGGCTACGAGCAGTACTTC.

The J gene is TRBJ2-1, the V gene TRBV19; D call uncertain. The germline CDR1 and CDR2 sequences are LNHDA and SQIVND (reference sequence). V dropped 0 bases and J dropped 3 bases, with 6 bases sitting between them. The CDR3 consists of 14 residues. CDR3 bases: TGTGCCAGTAGTATAGATTACGGCTACAATGAGCAGTTCTTC. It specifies CASSIDYGYNEQFF.

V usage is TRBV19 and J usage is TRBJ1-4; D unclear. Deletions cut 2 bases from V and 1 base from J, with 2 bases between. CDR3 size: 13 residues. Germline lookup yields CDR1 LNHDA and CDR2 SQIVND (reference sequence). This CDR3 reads CASSIRTNEKLFF. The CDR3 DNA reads TGTGCCAGTAGTATACGAACTAATGAAAAACTGTTTTTT.

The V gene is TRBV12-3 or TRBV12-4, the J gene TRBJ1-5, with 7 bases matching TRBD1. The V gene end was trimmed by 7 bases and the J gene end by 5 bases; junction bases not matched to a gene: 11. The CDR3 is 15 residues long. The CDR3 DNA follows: TGTGCCAGCACCTTAGGGGGCAGGGGAGATCAGCCCCAGCATTTT. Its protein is CASTLGGRGDQPQHF.

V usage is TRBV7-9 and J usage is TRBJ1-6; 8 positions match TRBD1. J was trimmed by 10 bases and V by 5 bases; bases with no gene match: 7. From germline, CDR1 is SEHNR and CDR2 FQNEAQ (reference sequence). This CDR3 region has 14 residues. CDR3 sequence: CASSLQGAGSPLHF. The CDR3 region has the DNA TGTGCCAGCAGCCTGCAGGGGGCCGGGTCACCCCTCCACTTT.

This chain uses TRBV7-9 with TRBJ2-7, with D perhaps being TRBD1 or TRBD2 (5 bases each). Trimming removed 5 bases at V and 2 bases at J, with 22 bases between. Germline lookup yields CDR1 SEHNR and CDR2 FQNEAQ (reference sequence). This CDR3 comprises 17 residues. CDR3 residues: CASSPSSRDRTPYEQYF. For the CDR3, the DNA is TGTGCCAGCAGCCCCTCTTCCCGGGACCGAACTCCCTACGAGCAGTACTTC.

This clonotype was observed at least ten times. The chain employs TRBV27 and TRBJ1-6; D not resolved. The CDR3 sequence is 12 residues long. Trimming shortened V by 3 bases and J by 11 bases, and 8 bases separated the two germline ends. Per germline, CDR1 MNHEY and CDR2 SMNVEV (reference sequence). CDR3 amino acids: CASSFLAAPLHF. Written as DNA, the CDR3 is TGTGCCAGCAGTTTTTTGGCGGCACCCCTCCACTTT.

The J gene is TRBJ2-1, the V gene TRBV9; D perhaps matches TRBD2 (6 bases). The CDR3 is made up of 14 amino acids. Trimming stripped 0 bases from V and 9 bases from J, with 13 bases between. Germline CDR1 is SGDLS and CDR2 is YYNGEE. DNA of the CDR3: TGTGCCAGCAGCGTAGGGGGGGAGGTCGGTGAGCAGTTCTTC. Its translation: CASSVGGEVGEQFF.

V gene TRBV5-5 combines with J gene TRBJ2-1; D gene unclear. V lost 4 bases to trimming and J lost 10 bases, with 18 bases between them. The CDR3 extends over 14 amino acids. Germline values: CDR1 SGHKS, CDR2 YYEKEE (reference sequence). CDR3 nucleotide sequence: TGTGCCAGCAGCCACGGAAGGCGAGGAACCGAGCAGTTCTTC. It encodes CASSHGRRGTEQFF.